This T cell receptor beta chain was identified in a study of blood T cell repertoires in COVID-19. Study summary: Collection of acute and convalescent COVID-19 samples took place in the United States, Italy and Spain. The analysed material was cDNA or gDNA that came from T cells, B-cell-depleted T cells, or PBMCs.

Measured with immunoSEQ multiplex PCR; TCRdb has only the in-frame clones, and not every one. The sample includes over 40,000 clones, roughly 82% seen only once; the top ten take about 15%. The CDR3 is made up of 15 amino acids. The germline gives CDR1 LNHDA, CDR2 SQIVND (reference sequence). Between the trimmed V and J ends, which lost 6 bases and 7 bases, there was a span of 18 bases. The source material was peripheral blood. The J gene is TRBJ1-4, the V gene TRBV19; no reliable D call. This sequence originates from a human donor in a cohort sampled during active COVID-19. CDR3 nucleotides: TGTGCCAGTAGCATCGGCGGCAGCATTGGTGAAAAACTGTTTTTT. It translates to CASSIGGSIGEKLFF. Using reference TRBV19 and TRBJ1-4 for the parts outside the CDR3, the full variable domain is DGGITQSPKYLFRKEGQNVTLSCEQNLNHDAMYWYRQDPGQGLRLIYYSQIVNDFQKGDIAEGYSVSREKKESFPLTVTSAQKNPTAFYLCASSIGGSIGEKLFFGSGTQLSVL.